Each of the 12 T cell receptor beta chains below was sequenced from the same sample in a study of graft-versus-host responses after intestinal transplantation. Method: immunoSEQ multiplex PCR; TCRdb's copy keeps in-frame clones and lacks some. Of over 90,000 clones in the sample, more than 85% were seen once. For these receptors, no antigen is known. Source: unstimulated CD8+ T cells sorted from spleen or lymph node cells, taken before intestinal transplant. The receptors derive from a human donor who received an intestinal transplant.

The V call is TRBV5-5, the J call TRBJ1-1; possible D gene TRBD1, 6 bases. The ends were cut back, 0 bases at V and 5 bases at J, with 11 bases in the middle. The germline V gene has CDR1 SGHKS and CDR2 YYEKEE (reference sequence). The CDR3 is made up of 14 amino acids. CDR3 residues: CASSLGQGWTEAFF. For the CDR3, the DNA is TGTGCCAGCAGCTTGGGCCAGGGGTGGACTGAAGCTTTCTTT.

J is TRBJ2-7 and V is TRBV5-6; D may be TRBD2 (7 bases). V shed 0 bases and J shed 0 bases, with 10 bases lying between them. This CDR3 is built from 15 residues. In germline, CDR1 is SGHDT, CDR2 YYEEEE. This chain's CDR3 is CASSLVGGASYEQYF. In DNA, the CDR3 is TGTGCCAGCAGCTTGGTGGGGGGGGCCTCCTACGAGCAGTACTTC.

The chain uses TRBV7-2 and TRBJ1-1; D is perhaps TRBD1 (5 bases). Trimming shortened V by 4 bases and J by 5 bases, and 8 bases separated the two germline ends. From germline, CDR1 is SGHTA and CDR2 FQGNSA. This CDR3 has 12 amino acids. CDR3 DNA sequence: TGTGCCAGCAGCTACGGGGGGACTGAAGCTTTCTTT. Residues: CASSYGGTEAFF.

This rearrangement joins TRBV10-1 to TRBJ2-2; a weak D match, TRBD2 (5 bases). There are 14 residues in the CDR3. The V end lost 4 bases, the J end lost 0 bases, and 6 bases lay between the germline ends. Germline V gene sequence: CDR1 WNHNN, CDR2 SYGVQD (reference sequence). The CDR3 DNA follows: TGCGCCAGCAGTGGACTAACGAACACCGGGGAGCTGTTTTTT. This translates into CASSGLTNTGELFF.

J is TRBJ1-1 and V is TRBV19; weak D call: TRBD1 (5 bases). V dropped 4 bases and J dropped 1 base, with 13 bases sitting between them. The CDR3 spans 15 residues. CDR1 and CDR2 from the germline V gene are LNHDA and SQIVND (reference sequence). CDR3 bases: TGTGCCAGTAGTAAAGACAGCGGAGAGAACACTGAAGCTTTCTTT. Its translation: CASSKDSGENTEAFF.

The chain is built from TRBV19 and TRBJ2-1; 7 bases fit TRBD1. The germline V gene encodes CDR1 LNHDA and CDR2 SQIVND (reference sequence). The CDR3 is 15 residues long. J was trimmed by 5 bases and V by 1 base; bases with no gene match: 5. CDR3 residues: CASSIAPGQNNEQFF. CDR3 nucleotide sequence: TGTGCCAGTAGTATAGCACCGGGACAGAACAATGAGCAGTTCTTC.

The chain carries TRBV27 and TRBJ1-1, with D perhaps TRBD1 (6 bases). The germline gives CDR1 MNHEY, CDR2 SMNVEV (reference sequence). V lost 5 bases and J 5 bases, leaving 12 bases between the germline ends. CDR3 size: 13 residues. In DNA, the CDR3 is TGTGCCAGCAGTGGACACAGGGAGACTGAAGCTTTCTTT. Its translation: CASSGHRETEAFF.

The rearrangement joins TRBV7-9 to TRBJ2-3, with 14 bases lining up with TRBD2. Per the germline V gene, CDR1 is SEHNR and CDR2 is FQNEAQ (reference sequence). This CDR3 region has 17 residues. With V trimmed by 7 bases and J by 1 base, 7 bases remained unmatched. The CDR3 spells CASTGTSGSGGTDTQYF. The DNA of the CDR3 is TGTGCCAGCACCGGGACTAGCGGGAGTGGGGGCACAGATACGCAGTATTTT.

The sample holds one count of this clone. CDR3 residues: CASNQRDRAQPQHF. CDR3 bases: TGCGCCAGCAACCAGAGGGACAGGGCTCAGCCCCAGCATTTT. The V and J genes are TRBV23-1 and TRBJ1-5, with 9 bases that match TRBD1. TRBV23-1 falls under the ORF class, with uncertain function. After removal of 7 bases from V and 6 bases from J, the junction contained 7 bases not matched to a gene. There are 14 residues in the CDR3.

The CDR3: CASSPEGRGTEAFF. The DNA for the CDR3 is TGTGCCAGCAGCCCAGAAGGGAGGGGAACTGAAGCTTTCTTT. This rearrangement joins TRBV9 to TRBJ1-1; D perhaps matches TRBD1 (5 bases). The germline V gene has CDR1 SGDLS and CDR2 YYNGEE. The CDR3 length is 14 residues. V lost 4 bases and J lost 5, with 15 bases in between.

V is TRBV6-1 and J is TRBJ2-7, with 7 bases aligning to TRBD1. This CDR3 contains 18 residues. With V trimmed by 0 bases and J by 0 bases, 11 bases remained unmatched. Germline V gene lookup returns CDR1 MNHNS and CDR2 SASEGT. The CDR3 reads CASSEALDRDPYSYEQYF. The CDR3 DNA follows: TGTGCCAGCAGTGAAGCGCTAGACAGGGACCCATACTCCTACGAGCAGTACTTC.

V usage is TRBV4-2 and J usage is TRBJ1-2, with unresolved D. The CDR3 contains 15 residues. The germline V gene has CDR1 LGHNA and CDR2 YNFKEQ. V shed 2 bases and J shed 8 bases, with 18 bases lying between them. The DNA for the CDR3 is TGTGCCAGCAGCCAAACAGAGAACTCCCTTCGGGGCTACACCTTC. It translates to CASSQTENSLRGYTF.